The 32 T cell receptor beta chains reported below all come from one sample, sequenced in a study of radiotherapy plus CTLA-4 blockade in lung cancer. The repertoire was sequenced with immunoSEQ multiplex PCR; TCRdb's copy has only in-frame clones and lacks some. Among 90,000 to 100,000 clones, around 74% were seen once, and the ten largest hold 2.5% to 3%. The sample here was peripheral blood, taken from a patient treated with radiotherapy plus ipilimumab. These TCRs come from a human donor with non-small cell lung cancer who had a partial response to radiotherapy plus ipilimumab. Some clones in this sample may be carry-over from other donors' samples.

The J gene is TRBJ1-1, the V gene TRBV7-2; 10 bases are shared with TRBD1. CDR1 SGHTA and CDR2 FQGNSA come from the germline V gene. With V trimmed by 3 bases and J by 4 bases, 14 bases remained unmatched. CDR3 length equals 18 residues. The CDR3 reads CASSLGARGQGGLTEAFF. In DNA form, the CDR3 reads TGTGCCAGCAGCTTGGGGGCAAGAGGACAGGGGGGACTCACTGAAGCTTTCTTT.

This chain uses TRBV18 with TRBJ2-7; D perhaps matches TRBD1 (6 bases). Germline CDR1 is KGHSH and CDR2 is LQKENI. The V gene lost 2 bases and the J gene lost 3 bases, with 11 bases spanning the gap. This CDR3 spans 14 amino acids. For the CDR3, the DNA is TGTGCCAGCTCACCAAGGACAGATGGCTACGAGCAGTACTTC. Its translation: CASSPRTDGYEQYF. The whole variable domain, filled in from reference TRBV18 and TRBJ2-7, reads NAGVMQNPRHLVRRRGQEARLRCSPMKGHSHVYWYRQLPEEGLKFMVYLQKENIIDESGMPKERFSAEFPKEGPSILRIQQVVRGDSAAYFCASSPRTDGYEQYFGPGTRLTVT.

This chain joins TRBV28 and TRBJ2-7, with D possibly TRBD1 on 6 matching bases. V was pared by 7 bases and J by 0 bases, with 16 bases between. This CDR3 is built from 15 residues. Germline V CDR1 and CDR2: MDHEN, SYDVKM. CDR3 nucleotides: TGTGCCAGCACGCGGACAGACCCTATCTCCTACGAGCAGTACTTC. Its translation is CASTRTDPISYEQYF.

The V gene is TRBV7-2, the J gene TRBJ1-6; 7 bases are a match to TRBD1. V lost 3 bases to trimming and J lost 10 bases; unmatched junction nucleotides: 6. Germline CDR1 is SGHTA and CDR2 is FQGNSA. The CDR3 runs 14 residues. The CDR3 DNA reads TGTGCCAGCAGCTTTCCGACAGGGCAATCACCCCTCCACTTT. Residues: CASSFPTGQSPLHF.

This clone was recorded a few times. The chain joins TRBV28 to TRBJ1-3; 10 bases line up with TRBD1. J gave up 0 bases and V 5 bases, and 7 bases lay outside the gene matches. The germline V gene has CDR1 MDHEN and CDR2 SYDVKM. This CDR3 has 17 residues. This CDR3 is CASSQPGQGFSGNTIYF. DNA for the CDR3: TGTGCCAGCAGTCAACCGGGACAGGGGTTCTCTGGAAACACCATATATTTT.

The V call is TRBV7-2, the J call TRBJ2-3; D gene unclear. CDR3 length: 12 amino acids. The V end was cut by 5 bases, the J end by 4 bases, with 7 bases between. Germline V CDR1 and CDR2: SGHTA, FQGNSA. The CDR3 protein is CASSHPADTQYF. CDR3 bases: TGTGCCAGCAGCCACCCGGCAGATACGCAGTATTTT. Filled out from reference TRBV7-2 and TRBJ2-3, the complete variable domain reads GAGVSQSPSNKVTEKGKDVELRCDPISGHTALYWYRQSLGQGLEFLIYFQGNSAPDKSGLPSDRFSAERTGGSVSTLTIQRTQQEDSAVYLCASSHPADTQYFGPGTRLTVL.

The gene calls are TRBV9 and TRBJ2-5; 11 bases align to TRBD2. The germline V gene encodes CDR1 SGDLS and CDR2 YYNGEE. The CDR3 has 14 residues. J lost 4 bases, V lost 2 bases, and 1 base had no gene match. The CDR3: CASSVGTSGETQYF. CDR3 sequence (DNA): TGTGCCAGCAGCGTGGGGACTAGCGGAGAGACCCAGTACTTC.

This chain connects TRBV19 to TRBJ1-5, with D uncertain. Germline CDR1 is LNHDA and CDR2 is SQIVND (reference sequence). V lost 4 bases and J lost 4, with 11 bases in between. The length of the CDR3 is 14 residues. DNA for the CDR3: TGTGCCAGTAGTACCCTCACTTCTAATCAGCCCCAGCATTTT. Protein: CASSTLTSNQPQHF.

This chain uses TRBV27 with TRBJ2-6; 9 bases map to TRBD1. This CDR3 is built from 20 residues. Germline CDR1 MNHEY, CDR2 SMNVEV (reference sequence). The ends lost 6 bases at V and 1 base at J; junction bases unmatched: 16. For the CDR3, the DNA is TGTGCCAGCAGACAGATTGTACCGGGACAGGGAGCGTCTGGGGCCAACGTCCTGACTTTC. Translation: CASRQIVPGQGASGANVLTF.

J is TRBJ1-4 and V is TRBV6-1, with 9 bases that match TRBD1. V shed 6 bases, J shed 8 bases, and the junction held 7 bases outside the gene matches. From germline, CDR1 is MNHNS and CDR2 SASEGT. The CDR3 length is 14 residues. CDR3 loop: CASRADRGREKLFF. The CDR3 DNA reads TGTGCCAGCAGGGCGGACAGGGGTCGGGAAAAACTGTTTTTT.

This chain uses TRBV2 with TRBJ1-5, with 8 bases that match TRBD1. Germline trimming cut 9 bases from V and 5 bases from J; bases unmatched to any gene: 18. The CDR3 has 17 residues. Germline V gene data show CDR1 as SNHLY and CDR2 as FYNNEI. For the CDR3, the DNA is TGTGCCAGAAGCCCATCAGAAAGAACAGGGGGGTATCAGCCCCAGCATTTT. The encoded protein is CARSPSERTGGYQPQHF.

This clone appeared a single time. The V and J genes are TRBV28 and TRBJ2-1, with 14 bases that match TRBD2. The CDR3 loop spans 17 amino acids. Germline V gene lookup returns CDR1 MDHEN and CDR2 SYDVKM. V shed 5 bases and J 5 bases; nucleotides not matched to a gene: 8. The CDR3 coding sequence is TGTGCCAGCAGTGGCAGACGGACTAGCGGGAGGCACAATGAGCAGTTCTTC. This gives the protein CASSGRRTSGRHNEQFF.

This chain uses TRBV7-2 with TRBJ1-1, with D possibly matching TRBD1 (6 bases). This CDR3 has 16 amino acids. The germline V and J ends were trimmed by 5 bases and 4 bases, with 20 bases remaining between them. Germline CDR1 is SGHTA and CDR2 is FQGNSA. The CDR3 nucleotides are TGTGCCAGCAGCCGACAGCGGGGGCGAGGGAGCACTGAAGCTTTCTTT. The encoded protein is CASSRQRGRGSTEAFF. The full variable domain, rest sourced from reference TRBV7-2 and TRBJ1-1, is GAGVSQSPSNKVTEKGKDVELRCDPISGHTALYWYRQSLGQGLEFLIYFQGNSAPDKSGLPSDRFSAERTGGSVSTLTIQRTQQEDSAVYLCASSRQRGRGSTEAFFGQGTRLTVV.

This clone was detected a few times. This CDR3 is CASSSLTGSFDTQYF. The DNA of the CDR3 is TGTGCCAGCAGCTCTTTGACAGGGTCATTTGATACGCAGTATTTT. The chain couples TRBV7-8 to TRBJ2-3; 7 bases match TRBD1. The germline V gene encodes CDR1 SGHVS and CDR2 FQNEAQ. The CDR3 spans 15 residues. V was pared by 4 bases and J by 6 bases, with 10 bases of the junction left unmatched.

In its sample, this clone was seen a few times. The chain carries TRBV6-6 and TRBJ2-7; D not certain. Germline CDR1 and CDR2: MNHNY and SVGAGI (reference sequence). CDR3 length equals 12 residues. Trimming took off 6 bases at V and 3 bases at J, with 9 bases between the two ends. The CDR3 reads CASSPNFYEQYF. The CDR3 DNA is TGTGCCAGCAGCCCCAATTTCTACGAGCAGTACTTC.

This clone was seen a single time. This chain links TRBV7-9 with TRBJ2-7; 8 nucleotides line up with TRBD2. The germline V gene encodes CDR1 SEHNR and CDR2 FQNEAQ (reference sequence). This CDR3 contains 16 residues. J lost 3 bases, V lost 6 bases, and 13 bases had no gene match. Here the CDR3 DNA reads TGTGCCAGCAGTTATACTCCCGGGGGGGGAATCTACGAGCAGTACTTC. The encoded protein is CASSYTPGGGIYEQYF.

This clone has a single count. V usage is TRBV5-1 and J usage is TRBJ1-1; D remains ambiguous. CDR1 is SGHRS, CDR2 YFSETQ, per germline. Deletions cut 4 bases from V and 1 base from J, with 11 bases between. This CDR3 contains 14 residues. CDR3 in amino acids: CASSIDGKNTEAFF. The DNA of the CDR3 is TGCGCCAGCAGCATCGACGGGAAGAACACTGAAGCTTTCTTT.

The chain employs TRBV5-5 and TRBJ2-7; the D is unclear. Trimming took 0 bases from V and 1 from J, leaving 5 bases between them. Germline-derived CDR1 and CDR2 are SGHKS and YYEKEE (reference sequence). This CDR3 spans 13 amino acids. DNA for the CDR3: TGTGCCAGCAGCTTGGACTGGTCCTACGAGCAGTACTTC. Protein product: CASSLDWSYEQYF.

The chain carries TRBV6-6 and TRBJ2-4; no reliable D call. V was trimmed by 2 bases and J by 0 bases, leaving 8 bases between them. Germline loops: CDR1 MNHNY, CDR2 SVGAGI (reference sequence). This CDR3 has 15 residues. CDR3 nucleotides: TGTGCCAGCAGTTACGTTTCGGGAGCCAAAAACATTCAGTACTTC. Protein sequence: CASSYVSGAKNIQYF.

The chain is built from TRBV10-3 and TRBJ2-7; D remains unclear. Germline assignment: CDR1 ENHRY and CDR2 SYGVKD. V shed 10 bases and J shed 2 bases, with 18 bases lying between them. The CDR3 has 14 amino acids. The CDR3 loop reads CATQTLSKTYEQYF. The DNA for the CDR3 is TGTGCCACACAGACACTCTCAAAAACCTACGAGCAGTACTTC.

The V and J genes are TRBV4-3 and TRBJ1-5, with 10 bases identical to TRBD1. V shed 4 bases and J 5 bases; nucleotides not matched to a gene: 2. Germline V gives CDR1 LGHNA, CDR2 YSLEER. The CDR3 is 14 amino acids. CDR3 region: CASSPGQGDQPQHF. The CDR3 nucleotides are TGCGCCAGCAGCCCTGGACAGGGGGATCAGCCCCAGCATTTT.

The chain joins TRBV5-5 to TRBJ1-2; weak D call: TRBD1 (5 bases). V lost 4 bases to trimming and J lost 5 bases, with 12 bases between them. Per the germline V gene, CDR1 is SGHKS and CDR2 is YYEKEE (reference sequence). This CDR3 contains 13 residues. CDR3 loop: CASSVRTGYGYTF. DNA of the CDR3: TGTGCCAGCAGCGTCCGTACAGGATATGGCTACACCTTC.

This clone was picked up a small number of times. The chain carries TRBV10-2 and TRBJ2-5; 7 nucleotides agree with TRBD2. The length of the CDR3 is 11 residues. Germline V CDR1 and CDR2: WSHSY, SAAADI. V lost 7 bases, J lost 7 bases, and 3 bases stayed unmatched. The CDR3 sequence is CASKASGTQYF. For the CDR3, the DNA is TGCGCCAGCAAGGCTAGCGGGACCCAGTACTTC.

V is TRBV19 and J is TRBJ2-2, with D possibly TRBD1 on 6 matching bases. Deletions cut 8 bases from V and 4 bases from J, with 14 bases between. There are 14 residues in the CDR3. Germline V lookup: CDR1 LNHDA, CDR2 SQIVND (reference sequence). CDR3 residues: CASGSKQGTGELFF. As DNA, the CDR3 is TGTGCCAGTGGGTCAAAACAGGGCACCGGGGAGCTGTTTTTT.

The chain recombines TRBV2 with TRBJ2-1; 8 bases are shared with TRBD2. The V and J ends lost 8 bases and 8 bases, in that order; junction bases with no gene match: 11. Looked up from germline, CDR1 is SNHLY and CDR2 is FYNNEI. This CDR3 contains 14 residues. CDR3 sequence (DNA): TGTGCCAGCCGGGGACTAGGGGTTAGGGATGAGCAGTTCTTC. Protein sequence: CASRGLGVRDEQFF.

The chain is built from TRBV5-1 and TRBJ1-3, with unresolved D. There are 16 residues in the CDR3. V was clipped by 2 bases and J by 0 bases, with 12 bases between them. The germline CDR1 and CDR2 sequences are SGHRS and YFSETQ. The chain's CDR3 is CASSLDMQSSGNTIYF. Here the CDR3 DNA reads TGCGCCAGCAGCTTAGACATGCAGTCCTCTGGAAACACCATATATTTT.

This clone has just one count. V is TRBV5-1 and J is TRBJ2-3; 8 nucleotides align to TRBD2. V was pared by 3 bases and J by 7 bases, with 7 bases of the junction left unmatched. Germline V CDR1 and CDR2: SGHRS, YFSETQ. The CDR3 contains 14 residues. The CDR3 DNA follows: TGCGCCAGCAGCTCCGGGATAGCGGGGAATACGCAGTATTTT. Its translation is CASSSGIAGNTQYF.

This sequence joins TRBV2 and TRBJ1-5, with unresolved D. Germline V lookup: CDR1 SNHLY, CDR2 FYNNEI. V was clipped by 8 bases and J by 1 base, with 9 bases between them. CDR3 size: 13 residues. CDR3 protein: CASLRYSNQPQHF. The CDR3 region has the DNA TGTGCCAGCCTTCGGTACAGCAATCAGCCCCAGCATTTT.

This chain uses TRBV27 with TRBJ2-3; 9 bases are a match to TRBD1. Trimming took 8 bases from V and 4 from J; bases not matched to a gene: 7. Germline V gives CDR1 MNHEY, CDR2 SMNVEV (reference sequence). The CDR3 has 14 amino acids. CDR3 in DNA: TGTGCCAGCCCCGACAGGGGGTTCCCAGATACGCAGTATTTT. Protein product: CASPDRGFPDTQYF.

The V gene is TRBV29-1, the J gene TRBJ1-1; D gene unclear. Per germline, CDR1 SQVTM and CDR2 ANQGSEA. CDR3 length: 13 residues. The V end lost 4 bases, the J end lost 4 bases, and 13 bases lay between the germline ends. CDR3 DNA: TGCAGCGTTGTATCTCTACGTGGCACTGAAGCTTTCTTT. This translates into CSVVSLRGTEAFF.

This chain links TRBV6-5 with TRBJ1-1; D remains ambiguous. V lost 6 bases and J lost 8, with 4 bases in between. Germline CDR1 and CDR2: MNHEY and SVGAGI. The CDR3 sequence is 9 residues long. The CDR3 bases are TGTGCCAGCAGGAGAGAAGCTTTCTTT. It translates to CASRREAFF.

CDR3 DNA sequence: TGTGCCAGCAGCTTCGGGGTCGGCACAGATACGCAGTATTTT. Protein product: CASSFGVGTDTQYF. The chain employs TRBV5-4 and TRBJ2-3, with a possible D match to TRBD2 (5 bases). This CDR3 has 14 amino acids. V lost 2 bases and J lost 1, with 8 bases in between. Germline assignment: CDR1 SGHNT and CDR2 YYREEE (reference sequence). Supplemented by reference TRBV5-4 and TRBJ2-3, the full variable domain reads ETGVTQSPTHLIKTRGQQVTLRCSSQSGHNTVSWYQQALGQGPQFIFQYYREEENGRGNFPPRFSGLQFPNYSSELNVNALELDDSALYLCASSFGVGTDTQYFGPGTRLTVL.